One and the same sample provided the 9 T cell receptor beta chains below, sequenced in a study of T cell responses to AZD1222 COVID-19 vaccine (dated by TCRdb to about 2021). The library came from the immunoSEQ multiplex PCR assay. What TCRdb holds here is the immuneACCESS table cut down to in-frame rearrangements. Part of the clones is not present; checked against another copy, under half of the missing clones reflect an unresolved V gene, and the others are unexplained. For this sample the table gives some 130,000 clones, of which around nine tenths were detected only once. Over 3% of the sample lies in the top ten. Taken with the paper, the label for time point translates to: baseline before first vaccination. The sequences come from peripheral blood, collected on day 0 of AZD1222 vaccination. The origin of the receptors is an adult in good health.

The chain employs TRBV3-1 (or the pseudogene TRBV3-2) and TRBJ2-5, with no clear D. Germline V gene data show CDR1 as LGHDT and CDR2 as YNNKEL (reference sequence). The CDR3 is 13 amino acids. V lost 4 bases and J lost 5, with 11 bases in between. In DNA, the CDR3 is TGTGCCAGCAGCCCCTCCTCCAGGGAGACCCAGTACTTC. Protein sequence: CASSPSSRETQYF.

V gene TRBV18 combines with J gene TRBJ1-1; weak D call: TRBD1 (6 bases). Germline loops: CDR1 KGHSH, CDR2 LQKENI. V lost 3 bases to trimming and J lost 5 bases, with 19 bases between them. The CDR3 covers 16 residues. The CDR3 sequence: CASSPLDRPAVTEAFF. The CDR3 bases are TGTGCCAGCTCACCGCTCGACAGGCCCGCGGTTACTGAAGCTTTCTTT.

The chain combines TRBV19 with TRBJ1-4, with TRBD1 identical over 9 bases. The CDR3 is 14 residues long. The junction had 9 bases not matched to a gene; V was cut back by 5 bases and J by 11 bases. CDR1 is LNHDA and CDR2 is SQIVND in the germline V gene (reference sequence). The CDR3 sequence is CASSPGTGTGKLFF. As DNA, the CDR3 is TGTGCCAGTAGTCCCGGGACAGGGACGGGGAAACTGTTTTTT.

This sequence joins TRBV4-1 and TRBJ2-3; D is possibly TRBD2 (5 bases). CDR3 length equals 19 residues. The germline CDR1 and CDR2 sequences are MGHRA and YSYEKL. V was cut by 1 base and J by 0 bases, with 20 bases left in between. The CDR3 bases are TGCGCCAGCAGCCAAGGGGTCGGGCCAGTCAGGACTAGCACAGATACGCAGTATTTT. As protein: CASSQGVGPVRTSTDTQYF.

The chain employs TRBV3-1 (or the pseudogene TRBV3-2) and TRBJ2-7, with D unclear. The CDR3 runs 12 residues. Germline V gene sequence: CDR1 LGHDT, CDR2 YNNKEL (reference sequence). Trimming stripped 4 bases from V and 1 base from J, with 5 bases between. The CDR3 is CASSLISYEQYF. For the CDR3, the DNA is TGTGCCAGCAGCCTGATATCCTACGAGCAGTACTTC.

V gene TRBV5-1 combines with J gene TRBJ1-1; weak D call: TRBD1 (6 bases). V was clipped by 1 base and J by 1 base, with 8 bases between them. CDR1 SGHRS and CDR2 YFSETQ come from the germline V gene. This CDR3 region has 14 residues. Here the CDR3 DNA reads TGCGCCAGCAGCTTGTTACAGGGGAACACTGAAGCTTTCTTT. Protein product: CASSLLQGNTEAFF. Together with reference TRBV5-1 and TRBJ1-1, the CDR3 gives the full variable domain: KAGVTQTPRYLIKTRGQQVTLSCSPISGHRSVSWYQQTPGQGLQFLFEYFSETQRNKGNFPGRFSGRQFSNSRSEMNVSTLELGDSALYLCASSLLQGNTEAFFGQGTRLTVV.

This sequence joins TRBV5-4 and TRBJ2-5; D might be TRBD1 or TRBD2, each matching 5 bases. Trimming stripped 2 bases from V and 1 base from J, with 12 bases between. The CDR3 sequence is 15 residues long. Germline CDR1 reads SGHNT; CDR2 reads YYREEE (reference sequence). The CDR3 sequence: CASSLTLGAQETQYF. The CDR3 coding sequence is TGTGCCAGCAGCTTAACTCTCGGGGCCCAAGAGACCCAGTACTTC.

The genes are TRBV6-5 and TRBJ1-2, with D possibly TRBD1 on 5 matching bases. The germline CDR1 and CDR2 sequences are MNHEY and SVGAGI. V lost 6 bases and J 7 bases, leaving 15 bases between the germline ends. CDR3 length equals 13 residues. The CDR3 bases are TGTGCCAGCAGACCCACCGCCGGGGGTGGCTACACCTTC. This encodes CASRPTAGGGYTF.

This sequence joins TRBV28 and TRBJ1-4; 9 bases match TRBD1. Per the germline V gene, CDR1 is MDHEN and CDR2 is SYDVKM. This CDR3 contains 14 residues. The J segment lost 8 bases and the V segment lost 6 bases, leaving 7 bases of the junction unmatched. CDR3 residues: CASRWDRVGEKLFF. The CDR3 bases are TGTGCCAGCAGATGGGACAGGGTAGGAGAAAAACTGTTTTTT.